The 29 T cell receptor beta chains presented below share a single source sample, sequenced in a study of T cell responses to AZD1222 COVID-19 vaccine. Data came from immunoSEQ multiplex PCR; TCRdb stores just in-frame clones and leaves some out. Counted here are around 270,000 clones, around 92% occurring once; the ten biggest clones make up around 0.58%. This specimen was peripheral blood, taken 28 days after the second AZD1222 dose. All receptors come from an adult who received the AZD1222 COVID-19 vaccine.

This sequence joins TRBV2 and TRBJ1-4; 7 positions match TRBD1. Germline-derived CDR1 and CDR2 are SNHLY and FYNNEI. V gave up 6 bases and J gave up 6 bases; unmatched junction bases: 19. The CDR3 loop spans 18 amino acids. The CDR3 coding sequence is TGTGCCAGCAGCCAACGCCAGGGGGTTTCGAACCGTGATGAAAAACTGTTTTTT. Amino acid sequence: CASSQRQGVSNRDEKLFF.

This sequence joins TRBV9 and TRBJ2-2; a weak D match, TRBD2 (5 bases). This CDR3 region has 14 residues. From germline, CDR1 is SGDLS and CDR2 YYNGEE. V shed 3 bases and J shed 1 base, with 7 bases lying between them. Written as DNA, the CDR3 is TGTGCCAGCAGCGAACTAGGGAACACCGGGGAGCTGTTTTTT. Its translation is CASSELGNTGELFF.

This chain links TRBV6-5 with TRBJ1-1, with a tentative D call TRBD1 (5 bases). With 3 bases removed from V and 10 bases from J, the gap between germline ends came to 18 bases. Germline V gene lookup returns CDR1 MNHEY and CDR2 SVGAGI. This CDR3 has 14 residues. This CDR3 reads CASSYSGAPPRAFF. The CDR3 bases are TGTGCCAGCAGTTATTCCGGGGCCCCCCCCCGAGCTTTCTTT.

This chain joins TRBV28 and TRBJ1-1, with 9 bases lining up with TRBD1. Germline trimming cut 6 bases from V and 4 bases from J; bases unmatched to any gene: 9. The CDR3 sequence is 15 residues long. CDR1 and CDR2 (germline): MDHEN, SYDVKM. As DNA, the CDR3 is TGTGCCAGCAGCAAAACAGGGGGCCTGGGCACTGAAGCTTTCTTT. Translating gives CASSKTGGLGTEAFF.

This chain joins TRBV28 and TRBJ2-3; no definite D call. The CDR3 consists of 14 residues. From germline, CDR1 is MDHEN and CDR2 SYDVKM. V was trimmed by 3 bases and J by 6 bases, leaving 13 bases between them. The CDR3 is CASSLAASSDTQYF. The CDR3 DNA sequence: TGTGCCAGCAGTTTGGCCGCCTCCTCGGATACGCAGTATTTT.

The chain couples TRBV30 to TRBJ1-4, with TRBD1 identical over 7 bases. Germline CDR1 reads GTSNPN; CDR2 reads SVGIG (reference sequence). The CDR3 has 14 residues. J was trimmed by 2 bases and V by 3 bases; bases with no gene match: 3. For the CDR3, the DNA is TGTGCCTGGAGACAGGGGACGACTAATGAAAAACTGTTTTTT. It codes for CAWRQGTTNEKLFF.

This sequence joins TRBV24-1 and TRBJ1-5; D is unclear. The V gene lost 5 bases and the J gene lost 10 bases, with 11 bases spanning the gap. CDR1 is KGHDR, CDR2 SFDVKD, per germline. CDR3 length equals 12 residues. The CDR3 is CATSASTEPQHF. The DNA of the CDR3 is TGTGCCACCAGTGCCAGTACGGAACCCCAGCATTTT.

The chain joins TRBV28 to TRBJ2-2, with 10 bases matching TRBD2. Germline V gene sequence: CDR1 MDHEN, CDR2 SYDVKM. V shed 11 bases, J shed 0 bases, and the junction held 9 bases outside the gene matches. This CDR3 is built from 16 residues. The DNA of the CDR3 is TGTGCCGCCGGTCTAGCGGGAGTCGCGAACACCGGGGAGCTGTTTTTT. This codes for CAAGLAGVANTGELFF.

This clone was seen only a few times. The chain recombines TRBV27 with TRBJ2-1; 10 nucleotides align to TRBD2. J gave up 1 base and V 6 bases, and 6 bases lay outside the gene matches. Germline lookup yields CDR1 MNHEY and CDR2 SMNVEV (reference sequence). The CDR3 is 16 residues long. The CDR3 region is CASRKREGLSYNEQFF. The CDR3 DNA reads as TGTGCCAGCAGAAAGCGGGAGGGCCTTTCCTACAATGAGCAGTTCTTC.

As DNA, the CDR3 is TGTGCCAGCTCACCACTCCCTCAGGCGGGGCAGGGCCGCGACGAAGCTTTCTTT. Amino acids: CASSPLPQAGQGRDEAFF. The J gene is TRBJ1-1, the V gene TRBV18, with a weak D call TRBD1 (5 bases). Trimming took off 1 base at V and 8 bases at J, with 26 bases between the two ends. Per germline, CDR1 KGHSH and CDR2 LQKENI. The CDR3 has 18 amino acids.

The chain couples TRBV19 to TRBJ1-5; 11 nucleotides agree with TRBD1. J gave up 4 bases and V 7 bases, and 6 bases lay outside the gene matches. CDR1 LNHDA and CDR2 SQIVND come from the germline V gene (reference sequence). The CDR3 contains 15 residues. In DNA, the CDR3 is TGTGCCAGTACCGTCCGGGACAGGGGGAATCAGCCCCAGCATTTT. Translating gives CASTVRDRGNQPQHF.

This chain's CDR3 is CASSQRGLDTQYF. DNA of the CDR3: TGTGCCAGCAGCCAACGCGGCTTAGATACGCAGTATTTT. The rearrangement uses TRBV3-1 (or the pseudogene TRBV3-2) and TRBJ2-3; no firm D call. Per germline, CDR1 LGHDT and CDR2 YNNKEL (reference sequence). The CDR3 has 13 amino acids. Trimming stripped 2 bases from V and 5 bases from J, with 8 bases between.

V gene TRBV2 combines with J gene TRBJ2-5; D unclear. Germline assignment: CDR1 SNHLY and CDR2 FYNNEI. This CDR3 has 14 amino acids. V was pared by 5 bases and J by 1 base, with 11 bases between. CDR3 sequence reads: CASSTWAGQETQYF. CDR3 nucleotide sequence: TGTGCCAGCAGTACCTGGGCAGGCCAAGAGACCCAGTACTTC.

The rearrangement links TRBV7-2 to TRBJ1-3, with D perhaps TRBD1 (6 bases). CDR3 length: 12 amino acids. V gave up 5 bases and J gave up 7 bases, with 9 bases separating them. Germline V gene sequence: CDR1 SGHTA, CDR2 FQGNSA. CDR3 loop: CASSRDRNTIYF. Here the CDR3 DNA reads TGTGCCAGCAGCCGAGACAGGAACACCATATATTTT.

The chain recombines TRBV12-2 with TRBJ2-3; TRBD1 was called by the table and not checked on the DNA. TRBV12-2 corresponds to a pseudogene. This CDR3 region has 16 residues. CDR3 amino acids: CASRTDRGRLTDTQYF. CDR3 bases: TGTGCAAGTCGCACGGACAGGGGGCGACTCACAGATACGCAGTATTTT.

The genes are TRBV5-1 and TRBJ1-5, with TRBD1 as a possible D gene (5 bases). Trimming removed 4 bases at V and 0 bases at J, with 14 bases between. The germline V gene has CDR1 SGHRS and CDR2 YFSETQ. The CDR3 runs to 16 residues. CDR3 DNA: TGCGCCAGCAGCGTGGGGGACGGTAATAGCAATCAGCCCCAGCATTTT. Residues: CASSVGDGNSNQPQHF.

V and J are TRBV18 and TRBJ2-1; TRBD1 or TRBD2 may be the D gene (6 bases each). V lost 0 bases, J lost 0 bases, and 12 bases lay in between. This CDR3 has 17 residues. CDR1 and CDR2 (germline): KGHSH, LQKENI. Here the CDR3 DNA reads TGTGCCAGCTCACCACCGACGGGGGCAAGCTCCTACAATGAGCAGTTCTTC. Protein: CASSPPTGASSYNEQFF.

This clone occurred once. This chain links TRBV2 with TRBJ1-5; D possibly corresponds to TRBD1 (5 bases). CDR1 and CDR2 from the germline V gene are SNHLY and FYNNEI. Trimming pared 8 bases from V and 2 bases from J, leaving 16 bases between. The CDR3 totals 15 residues. CDR3 nucleotides: TGTGCCAGCTCCAAGGACGGAGGGGGCAATCAGCCCCAGCATTTT. It is translated as CASSKDGGGNQPQHF.

The rearrangement links TRBV19 to TRBJ1-6, with D possibly being TRBD1 (5 bases). Per the germline V gene, CDR1 is LNHDA and CDR2 is SQIVND (reference sequence). With 8 bases removed from V and 2 bases from J, the gap between germline ends came to 7 bases. The CDR3 has 13 amino acids. CDR3 region: CASAGPYNSPLHF. For the CDR3, the DNA is TGTGCCAGTGCAGGGCCCTATAATTCACCCCTCCACTTT.

The rearrangement links TRBV4-1 to TRBJ1-1; TRBD1 might be the D (5 bases). V gave up 1 base and J gave up 4 bases, with 16 bases separating them. Looked up from germline, CDR1 is MGHRA and CDR2 is YSYEKL. CDR3 length: 16 amino acids. Written as DNA, the CDR3 is TGCGCCAGCAGCCAAGTCAGGCCCCAAAGGGGCACTGAAGCTTTCTTT. Its translation is CASSQVRPQRGTEAFF.

The chain combines TRBV5-4 with TRBJ1-2, with 7 bases lining up with TRBD1. The J segment lost 6 bases and the V segment lost 2 bases, leaving 13 bases of the junction unmatched. CDR1 is SGHNT and CDR2 is YYREEE in the germline V gene (reference sequence). The CDR3 is 16 amino acids. The CDR3 sequence: CASSFGQGVLRDGYTF. The CDR3 region has the DNA TGTGCCAGCAGCTTCGGGCAGGGGGTTTTGCGGGATGGCTACACCTTC.

This clone was found once. The chain couples TRBV30 to TRBJ1-5; a weak D match, TRBD1 (6 bases). CDR3 length: 14 residues. The germline V and J ends were trimmed by 6 bases and 6 bases, with 18 bases remaining between them. CDR1 is GTSNPN and CDR2 is SVGIG in the germline V gene (reference sequence). The CDR3 DNA reads as TGTGCCTGCACCAGCTCAGGGGAAAGTCAGCCCCAGCATTTT. This gives the protein CACTSSGESQPQHF. Together with reference TRBV30 and TRBJ1-5, the CDR3 gives the full variable domain: SQTIHQWPATLVQPVGSPLSLECTVEGTSNPNLYWYRQAAGRGLQLLFYSVGIGQISSEVPQNLSASRPQDRQFILSSKKLLLSDSGFYLCACTSSGESQPQHFGDGTRLSIL.

V gene TRBV12-5 combines with J gene TRBJ1-1; a possible D gene is TRBD1 (6 bases). Germline lookup yields CDR1 LGHNT and CDR2 FRNRAP. V was cut by 8 bases and J by 8 bases, with 12 bases left in between. The CDR3 extends over 11 amino acids. The DNA for the CDR3 is TGTGCTAGTTCTATCGGGACAGAAGCTTTCTTT. It is translated as CASSIGTEAFF.

The chain joins TRBV5-1 to TRBJ2-7; D remains ambiguous. From germline, CDR1 is SGHRS and CDR2 YFSETQ. V was cut by 4 bases and J by 5 bases, with 7 bases left in between. This CDR3 is 11 amino acids long. The CDR3 nucleotides read TGCGCCAGCAGCATCGATAACGAGCAGTACTTC. Its translation is CASSIDNEQYF.

The V and J genes are TRBV18 and TRBJ2-1; TRBD2 matches at 7 bases. The CDR3 has 15 residues. CDR1 is KGHSH and CDR2 is LQKENI in the germline V gene. V shed 5 bases, J shed 6 bases, and the junction held 10 bases outside the gene matches. The chain's CDR3 is CASSYSGGSLNEQFF. The CDR3 DNA follows: TGTGCCAGCTCATATTCCGGCGGGAGTCTCAATGAGCAGTTCTTC.

This clone showed up just a few times. The rearrangement joins TRBV5-1 to TRBJ1-2; maybe TRBD1 (5 bases). Germline CDR1 SGHRS, CDR2 YFSETQ. Trimming cost V 4 bases and J 4 bases, with 11 bases left between them. CDR3 length: 13 residues. The CDR3 nucleotides are TGCGCCAGCAGCATTAGACAGTCCTATGGCTACACCTTC. It specifies CASSIRQSYGYTF. The variable domain in full, with the rest retrieved from reference TRBV5-1 and TRBJ1-2, is KAGVTQTPRYLIKTRGQQVTLSCSPISGHRSVSWYQQTPGQGLQFLFEYFSETQRNKGNFPGRFSGRQFSNSRSEMNVSTLELGDSALYLCASSIRQSYGYTFGSGTRLTVV.

CDR3: CSGRDRGSYEQYF. CDR3 DNA: TGCAGCGGGCGGGACAGGGGGTCCTACGAGCAGTACTTC. This chain uses TRBV29-1 with TRBJ2-7; 11 bases agree with TRBD1. Germline trimming cut 7 bases from V and 1 base from J; bases unmatched to any gene: 3. Germline V lookup: CDR1 SQVTM, CDR2 ANQGSEA. The CDR3 spans 13 residues.

The chain joins TRBV5-1 to TRBJ1-1; a possible D gene is TRBD1 (6 bases). The V gene lost 4 bases and the J gene lost 6 bases, with 16 bases spanning the gap. This CDR3 is built from 14 residues. Germline-derived CDR1 and CDR2 are SGHRS and YFSETQ. DNA for the CDR3: TGCGCCAGCAGCCCCCAAACAGGGAGGTCTGAAGCTTTCTTT. This codes for CASSPQTGRSEAFF.

The V call is TRBV7-2, the J call TRBJ1-5, with a weak D call TRBD1 (6 bases). Per the germline V gene, CDR1 is SGHTA and CDR2 is FQGNSA. The CDR3 length is 15 residues. V was pared by 4 bases and J by 6 bases, with 16 bases between. The CDR3 protein is CASSSGGQGSQPQHF. CDR3 bases: TGTGCCAGCAGCTCGGGGGGGCAGGGCAGTCAGCCCCAGCATTTT.